One sample yielded the 18 T cell receptor beta chains listed below, sequenced in a study of CD8 T cells in ankylosing spondylitis. TCRdb reanalysed the 5' RACE reads using MiXCR and keeps one entry per CDR3 protein. The repertoire includes about 240,000 distinct CDR3 sequences, less than 10% of them detected once, and approximately 7% sits in the top ten. Sequencing was carried out using blood, either unsorted or a sorted T cell fraction (not recorded which). These receptors were taken from a male donor with ankylosing spondylitis or in good health (not recorded which).

This clonotype was counted only a few times. The V call is TRBV6-2 or TRBV6-3, the J call TRBJ1-1, with unresolved D. V dropped 0 bases and J dropped 4 bases, with 12 bases sitting between them. The CDR3 consists of 15 residues. The V gene's germline CDR1 is MNHEY and CDR2 SVGEGT. The CDR3 loop is CASSYSWGRSTEAFF. The CDR3 DNA reads as TGTGCCAGCAGTTACTCGTGGGGTCGTAGCACTGAAGCTTTCTTT.

This clonotype was observed at least ten times. The rearrangement uses TRBV3-1 and TRBJ2-1; D may be TRBD1 (6 bases). This CDR3 is built from 14 residues. Looked up from germline, CDR1 is LGHDT and CDR2 is YNNKEL (reference sequence). Trimming stripped 5 bases from V and 5 bases from J, with 13 bases between. CDR3 region: CASSYGGQNNEQFF. CDR3 nucleotide sequence: TGTGCCAGCAGCTATGGCGGACAGAACAATGAGCAGTTCTTC.

Points on this clonotype: A single base separates this from a much larger clone, so it may be a read error. This rearrangement joins TRBV12-3 or TRBV12-4 to TRBJ1-2; 9 bases are shared with TRBD1. V shed 6 bases and J 4 bases; nucleotides not matched to a gene: 9. The CDR3 loop spans 15 amino acids. Here the CDR3 DNA reads TGTGCCAGCAGGCTTACAGGGGGCTCAGGCTATGGCTACACCTTC. As protein: CASRLTGGSGYGYTF.

This clonotype appeared many times. In DNA form, the CDR3 reads TGCAGTGCCCAGAAGCGGCTAGCTACGTCCTCAGATACGCAGTATTTT. As protein: CSAQKRLATSSDTQYF. This chain links TRBV20-1 with TRBJ2-3; TRBD2 might be the D (5 bases). Germline CDR1 DFQATT, CDR2 SNEGSKA (reference sequence). The V and J ends lost 6 bases and 4 bases respectively, with 23 bases between them. The CDR3 spans 16 residues.

This clonotype was observed many times. This chain links TRBV7-2 with TRBJ1-3; D gene ambiguous. This CDR3 contains 12 residues. V lost 1 base to trimming and J lost 13 bases, with 11 bases between them. Germline assignment: CDR1 SGHTA and CDR2 FQGNSA. The CDR3 protein is CASSLGAATIYF. The CDR3 DNA reads as TGTGCCAGCAGCTTAGGGGCCGCCACAATATATTTT.

This clonotype was recorded many times. As DNA, the CDR3 is TGTGCCAGCAGCACTCTCCGGGAGGGGAACTATGGCTACACCTTC. Translating it yields CASSTLREGNYGYTF. The rearrangement joins TRBV5-6 to TRBJ1-2; TRBD1 is a possible D gene (5 bases). Germline CDR1 and CDR2: SGHDT and YYEEEE. CDR3 size: 15 residues. V lost 4 bases and J 2 bases, leaving 15 bases between the germline ends. Filled out from reference TRBV5-6 and TRBJ1-2, the complete variable domain reads DAGVTQSPTHLIKTRGQQVTLRCSPKSGHDTVSWYQQALGQGPQFIFQYYEEEERQRGNFPDRFSGHQFPNYSSELNVNALLLGDSALYLCASSTLREGNYGYTFGSGTRLTVV.

The table lists this clonotype with many counts. This chain joins TRBV9 and TRBJ2-1; D ambiguous. CDR3 length: 13 amino acids. Looked up from germline, CDR1 is SGDLS and CDR2 is YYNGEE. Between the trimmed V and J ends, which lost 3 bases and 9 bases, there was a span of 13 bases. The CDR3, as DNA: TGTGCCAGCAGCGCGGACCAAGTTGGTGAGCAGTTCTTC. Its protein is CASSADQVGEQFF. Full variable domain (missing parts from reference TRBV9 and TRBJ2-1): DSGVTQTPKHLITATGQRVTLRCSPRSGDLSVYWYQQSLDQGLQFLIQYYNGEERAKGNILERFSAQQFPDLHSELNLSSLELGDSALYFCASSADQVGEQFFGPGTRLTVL.

This clonotype was seen repeatedly, ten times or more. V gene TRBV7-2 combines with J gene TRBJ1-1; unclear D gene. The CDR3 contains 16 residues. CDR1 is SGHTA and CDR2 is FQGNSA in the germline V gene. Trimming pared 0 bases from V and 4 bases from J, leaving 15 bases between. This CDR3 reads CASSLALTLRRTEAFF. In nucleotides, the CDR3 is TGTGCCAGCAGCTTAGCCCTCACCTTGAGGCGCACTGAAGCTTTCTTT.

At least ten counts were recorded for this clonotype. This chain links TRBV9 with TRBJ1-4; D remains ambiguous. Germline values: CDR1 SGDLS, CDR2 YYNGEE. The CDR3 is 14 amino acids. The V end was cut by 0 bases, the J end by 0 bases, with 3 bases between. The CDR3 coding sequence is TGTGCCAGCAGCGTAGCGGCAACTAATGAAAAACTGTTTTTT. Amino acid sequence: CASSVAATNEKLFF.

The chain joins TRBV6-1 to TRBJ1-1; no clear D. The CDR3 is made up of 13 amino acids. Germline assignment: CDR1 MNHNS and CDR2 SASEGT. V lost 8 bases, J lost 2 bases, and 12 bases lay in between. The CDR3 spells CASATPGNTEAFF. The CDR3, as DNA: TGTGCCAGCGCGACCCCGGGCAACACTGAAGCTTTCTTT.

The table lists this clonotype with many counts. J is TRBJ2-1 and V is TRBV12-3 or TRBV12-4; 11 bases align to TRBD2. The CDR3 contains 15 residues. The V gene end was trimmed by 4 bases and the J gene end by 8 bases; junction bases not matched to a gene: 7. The CDR3 reads CASSSTSGALDEQFF. CDR3 coding DNA: TGTGCCAGCAGTTCGACTAGCGGGGCTTTGGATGAGCAGTTCTTC.

This clonotype was observed many times. The genes are TRBV6-5 and TRBJ2-7; perhaps TRBD2 as D (5 bases). The germline CDR1 and CDR2 sequences are MNHEY and SVGAGI. V was shortened by 2 bases and J by 5 bases, with 10 bases between the two germline ends. CDR3 length equals 13 residues. The CDR3 DNA is TGTGCCAGCAGTTACGGGGTCGGGGACGAGCAGTACTTC. Translating gives CASSYGVGDEQYF.

J is TRBJ1-5 and V is TRBV6-2 or TRBV6-3; the D is unclear. The CDR3 extends over 15 amino acids. V was pared by 7 bases and J by 6 bases, with 19 bases between. Germline CDR1 reads MNHEY; CDR2 reads SVGEGT. Here the CDR3 DNA reads TGTGCCAGCAACCCTGGAAGGGTAGTTAGTCAGCCCCAGCATTTT. Translating it yields CASNPGRVVSQPQHF.

This clonotype has ten or more counts. The chain employs TRBV29-1 and TRBJ2-3; 10 positions agree with TRBD2. This CDR3 has 14 amino acids. The V gene's germline CDR1 is SQVTM and CDR2 ANQGSEA. Trimming cost V 7 bases and J 3 bases; bases outside gene matches: 7. CDR3: CSAWTSGKTDTQYF. The CDR3, as DNA: TGCAGCGCTTGGACTAGCGGAAAGACAGATACGCAGTATTTT.

This clonotype showed up many times. The chain has TRBV20-1 and TRBJ2-7; TRBD1 is a possible D gene (5 bases). Trimming left V 3 bases short and J 1 base short, with 10 bases between. Germline V gene sequence: CDR1 DFQATT, CDR2 SNEGSKA (reference sequence). This CDR3 contains 13 residues. The DNA of the CDR3 is TGCAGTGCTAGGCAGACAGCGTCCTACGAGCAGTACTTC. This gives the protein CSARQTASYEQYF.

This clonotype has at least ten counts. V and J are TRBV6-5 and TRBJ2-7; TRBD1 might be the D (6 bases). V shed 0 bases and J shed 6 bases, with 12 bases lying between them. Germline V gives CDR1 MNHEY, CDR2 SVGAGI. The CDR3 contains 14 residues. The CDR3 here is CASSYSNRVGEQYF. CDR3 nucleotide sequence: TGTGCCAGCAGTTACTCGAACAGGGTCGGCGAGCAGTACTTC.

J is TRBJ2-4 and V is TRBV5-1, with 15 nucleotides matching TRBD2. The CDR3 runs 17 residues. J lost 15 bases, V lost 4 bases, and 17 bases had no gene match. The germline V gene encodes CDR1 SGHRS and CDR2 YFSETQ. CDR3 coding DNA: TGCGCCAGCAGCCTGACATCGCCGGGACTAGCGGGAGGAGTTAGGTACTTC. This translates into CASSLTSPGLAGGVRYF.

The chain recombines TRBV29-1 with TRBJ1-4; D is ambiguous. CDR1 is SQVTM and CDR2 is ANQGSEA in the germline V gene. Trimming cost V 4 bases and J 7 bases, with 13 bases left between them. The CDR3 extends over 13 amino acids. CDR3 protein: CSVVIAGSEKLFF. In nucleotides, the CDR3 is TGCAGCGTTGTTATAGCCGGTAGTGAAAAACTGTTTTTT.